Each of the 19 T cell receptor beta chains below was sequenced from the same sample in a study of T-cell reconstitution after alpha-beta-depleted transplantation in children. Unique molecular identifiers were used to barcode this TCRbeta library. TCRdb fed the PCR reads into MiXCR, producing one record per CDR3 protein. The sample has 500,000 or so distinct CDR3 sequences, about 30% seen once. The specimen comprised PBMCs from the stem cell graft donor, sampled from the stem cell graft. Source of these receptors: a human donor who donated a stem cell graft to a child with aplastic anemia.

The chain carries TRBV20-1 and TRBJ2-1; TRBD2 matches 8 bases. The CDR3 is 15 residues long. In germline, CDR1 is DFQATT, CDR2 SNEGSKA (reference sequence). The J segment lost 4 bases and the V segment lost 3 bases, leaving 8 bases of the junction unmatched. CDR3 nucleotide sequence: TGCAGTGCTAGTGAGGTAGCGGGACCTTACAATGAGCAGTTCTTC. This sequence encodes CSASEVAGPYNEQFF.

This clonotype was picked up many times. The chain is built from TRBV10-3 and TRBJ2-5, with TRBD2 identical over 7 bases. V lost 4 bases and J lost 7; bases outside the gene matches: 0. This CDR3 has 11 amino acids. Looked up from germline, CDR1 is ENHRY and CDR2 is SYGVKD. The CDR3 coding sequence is TGTGCCATCAGTGCGGGGGGGACCCAGTACTTC. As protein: CAISAGGTQYF.

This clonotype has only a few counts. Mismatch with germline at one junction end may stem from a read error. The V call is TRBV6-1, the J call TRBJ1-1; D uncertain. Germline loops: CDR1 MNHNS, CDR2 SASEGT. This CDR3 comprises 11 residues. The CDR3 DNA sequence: TGTGCCACCGAGGCGAACGCTGAAGCTTTCTTT. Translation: CATEANAEAFF.

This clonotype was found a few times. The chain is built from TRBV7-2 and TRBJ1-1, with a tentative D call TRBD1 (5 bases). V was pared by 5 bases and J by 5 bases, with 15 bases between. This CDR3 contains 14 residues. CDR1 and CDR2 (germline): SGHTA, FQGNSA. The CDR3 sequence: CASSPVRGTTEAFF. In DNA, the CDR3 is TGTGCCAGCAGCCCAGTCCGGGGGACGACTGAAGCTTTCTTT.

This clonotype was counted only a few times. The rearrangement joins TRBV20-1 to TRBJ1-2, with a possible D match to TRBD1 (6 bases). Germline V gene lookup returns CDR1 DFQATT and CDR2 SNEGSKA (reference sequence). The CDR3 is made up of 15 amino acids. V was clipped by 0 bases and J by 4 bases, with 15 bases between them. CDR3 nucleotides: TGCAGTGCTAGAGAAGGGGCAGGGGCGTTCTATGGCTACACCTTC. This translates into CSAREGAGAFYGYTF.

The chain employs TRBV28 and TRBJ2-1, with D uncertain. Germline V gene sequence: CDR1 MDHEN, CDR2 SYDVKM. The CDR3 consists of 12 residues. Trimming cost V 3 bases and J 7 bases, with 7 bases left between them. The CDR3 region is CASSFLLNEQFF. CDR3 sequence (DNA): TGTGCCAGCAGTTTTCTGTTGAATGAGCAGTTCTTC.

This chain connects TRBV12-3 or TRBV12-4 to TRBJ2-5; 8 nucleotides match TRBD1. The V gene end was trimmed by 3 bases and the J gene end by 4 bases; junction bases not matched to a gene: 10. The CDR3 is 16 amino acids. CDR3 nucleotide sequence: TGTGCCAGCAGTTTTACCGGGACAGGCATCGGAGAGACCCAGTACTTC. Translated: CASSFTGTGIGETQYF.

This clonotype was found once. CDR3 in amino acids: CATSSENPYEQYF. The CDR3 bases are TGTGCCACCAGTAGTGAAAACCCTTACGAGCAGTACTTC. The chain has TRBV24-1 and TRBJ2-7; D not certain. The CDR3 is made up of 13 amino acids. The germline V and J ends were trimmed by 6 bases and 4 bases, with 12 bases remaining between them. Germline V gene lookup returns CDR1 KGHDR and CDR2 SFDVKD.

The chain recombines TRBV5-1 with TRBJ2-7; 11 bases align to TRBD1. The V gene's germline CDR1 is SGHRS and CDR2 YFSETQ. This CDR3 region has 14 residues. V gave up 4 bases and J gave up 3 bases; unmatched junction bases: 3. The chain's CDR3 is CASSRTGGNYEQYV. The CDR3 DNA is TGCGCCAGCAGCAGGACAGGGGGCAACTACGAGCAGTACGTC.

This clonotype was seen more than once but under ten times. CDR3 nucleotides: TGCGCCAGCAGCTTGTCCCCAGCGGGAGGGCCGTACAATGAGCAGTTCTTC. Its protein is CASSLSPAGGPYNEQFF. The rearrangement uses TRBV5-1 and TRBJ2-1; TRBD2 aligns across 10 bases. Trimming cost V 1 base and J 4 bases; bases outside gene matches: 8. The length of the CDR3 is 17 residues. From germline, CDR1 is SGHRS and CDR2 YFSETQ. Filled out from reference TRBV5-1 and TRBJ2-1, the complete variable domain reads KAGVTQTPRYLIKTRGQQVTLSCSPISGHRSVSWYQQTPGQGLQFLFEYFSETQRNKGNFPGRFSGRQFSNSRSEMNVSTLELGDSALYLCASSLSPAGGPYNEQFFGPGTRLTVL.

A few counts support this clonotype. The CDR3 region has the DNA TGCAGCGCTCTACACGCGAACTCTGGAAACACCATATATTTT. This translates into CSALHANSGNTIYF. J is TRBJ1-3 and V is TRBV29-1; D gene uncertain. CDR1 is SQVTM, CDR2 ANQGSEA, per germline. The CDR3 sequence is 14 residues long. The V and J ends lost 7 bases and 0 bases respectively, with 13 bases between them. Using reference TRBV29-1 and TRBJ1-3 for the parts outside the CDR3, the full variable domain is SAVISQKPSRDICQRGTSLTIQCQVDSQVTMMFWYRQQPGQSLTLIATANQGSEATYESGFVIDKFPISRPNLTFSTLTVSNMSPEDSSIYLCSALHANSGNTIYFGEGSWLTVV.

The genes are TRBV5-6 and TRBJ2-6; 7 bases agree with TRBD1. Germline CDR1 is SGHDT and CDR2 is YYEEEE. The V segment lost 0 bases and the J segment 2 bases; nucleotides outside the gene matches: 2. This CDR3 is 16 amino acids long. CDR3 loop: CASSLAGTAGANVLTF. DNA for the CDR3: TGTGCCAGCAGCTTGGCTGGGACAGCTGGGGCCAACGTCCTGACTTTC.

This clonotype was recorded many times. CDR3 nucleotide sequence: TGCAGCGTTTCAGCCAATCGTCAAGAGACCCAGTACTTC. Translating it yields CSVSANRQETQYF. The chain couples TRBV29-1 to TRBJ2-5; unclear D gene. CDR3 length: 13 amino acids. The germline CDR1 and CDR2 sequences are SQVTM and ANQGSEA. Trimming pared 5 bases from V and 2 bases from J, leaving 12 bases between.

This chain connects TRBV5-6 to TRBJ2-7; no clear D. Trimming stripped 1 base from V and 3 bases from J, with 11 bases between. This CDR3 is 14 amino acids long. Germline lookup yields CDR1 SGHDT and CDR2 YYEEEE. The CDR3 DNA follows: TGTGCCAGCAGCTTGTTGACGGAATACTACGAGCAGTACTTC. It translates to CASSLLTEYYEQYF.

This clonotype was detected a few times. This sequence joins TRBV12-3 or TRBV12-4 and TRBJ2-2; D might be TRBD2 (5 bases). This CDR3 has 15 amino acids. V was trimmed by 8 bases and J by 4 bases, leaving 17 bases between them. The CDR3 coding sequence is TGTGCCAGCTCAGTTTTCTCGGGAAGCACCGGGGAGCTGTTTTTT. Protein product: CASSVFSGSTGELFF.

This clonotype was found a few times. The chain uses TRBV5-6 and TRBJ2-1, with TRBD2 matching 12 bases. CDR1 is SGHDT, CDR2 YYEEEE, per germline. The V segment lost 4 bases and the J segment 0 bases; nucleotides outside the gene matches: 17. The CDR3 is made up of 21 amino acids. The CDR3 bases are TGTGCCAGCAGCGCCTACTCCGGGACTAGCGGGCCCGGGAGCTCCTACAATGAGCAGTTCTTC. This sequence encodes CASSAYSGTSGPGSSYNEQFF.

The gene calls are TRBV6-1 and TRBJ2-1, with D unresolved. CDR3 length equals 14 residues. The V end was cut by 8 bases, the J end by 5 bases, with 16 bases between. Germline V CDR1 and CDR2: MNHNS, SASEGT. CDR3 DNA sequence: TGTGCCAGCCAAGGATGGCGGAGAAACAATGAGCAGTTCTTC. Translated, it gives CASQGWRRNNEQFF.

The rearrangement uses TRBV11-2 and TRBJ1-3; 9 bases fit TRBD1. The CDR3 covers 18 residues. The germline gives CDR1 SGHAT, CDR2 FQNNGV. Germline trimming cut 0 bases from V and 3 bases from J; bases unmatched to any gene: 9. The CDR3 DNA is TGTGCCAGCAGCTTAGATCGACAGGGGGTTCTTGGTGGAAACACCATATATTTT. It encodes CASSLDRQGVLGGNTIYF.

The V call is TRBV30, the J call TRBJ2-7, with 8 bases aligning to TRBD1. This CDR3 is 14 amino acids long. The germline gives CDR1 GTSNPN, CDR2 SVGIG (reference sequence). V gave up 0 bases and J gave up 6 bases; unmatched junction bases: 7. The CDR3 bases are TGTGCCTGGAGTGTCCAATCCGACAGGGGCGAGCAGTACGTC. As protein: CAWSVQSDRGEQYV.